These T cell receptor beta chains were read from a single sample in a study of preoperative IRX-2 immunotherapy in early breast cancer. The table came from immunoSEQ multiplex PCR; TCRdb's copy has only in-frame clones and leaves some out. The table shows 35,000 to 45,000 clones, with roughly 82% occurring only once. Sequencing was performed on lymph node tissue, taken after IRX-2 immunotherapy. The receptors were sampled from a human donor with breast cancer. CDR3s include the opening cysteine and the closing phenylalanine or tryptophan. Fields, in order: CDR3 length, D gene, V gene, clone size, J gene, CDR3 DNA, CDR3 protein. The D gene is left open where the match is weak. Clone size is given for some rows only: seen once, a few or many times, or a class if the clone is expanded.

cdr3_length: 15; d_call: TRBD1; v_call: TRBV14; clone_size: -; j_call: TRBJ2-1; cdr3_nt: TGTGCCAGCAGCCGCAGGGGGCTAGCTGGGGATGAGCAGTTCTTC; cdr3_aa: CASSRRGLAGDEQFF
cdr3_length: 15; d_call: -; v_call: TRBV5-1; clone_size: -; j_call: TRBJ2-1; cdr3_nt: TGCGCCAGCAGCTTGGGAGCGTGGCAGGGGAATGAGCAGTTCTTC; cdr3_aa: CASSLGAWQGNEQFF
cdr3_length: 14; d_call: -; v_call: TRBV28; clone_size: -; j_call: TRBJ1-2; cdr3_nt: TGTGCCAGCAGACCATCCAGTAGGTTCTATGGCTACACCTTC; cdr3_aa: CASRPSSRFYGYTF
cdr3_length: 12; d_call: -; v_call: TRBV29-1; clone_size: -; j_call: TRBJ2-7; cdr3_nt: TGCAGCGTTGCTGGGGGACCCTACGAGCAGTACTTC; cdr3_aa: CSVAGGPYEQYF
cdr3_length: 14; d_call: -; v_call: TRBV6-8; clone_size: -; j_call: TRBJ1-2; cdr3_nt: TGTGCCAGCACCCGACCTCGGGGCCACTATGGCTACACCTTC; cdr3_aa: CASTRPRGHYGYTF
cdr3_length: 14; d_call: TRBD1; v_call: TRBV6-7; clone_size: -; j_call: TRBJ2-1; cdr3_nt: TGTGCCAGCAGTAGCACAACAGGGGGCTATGAGCAGTTCTTC; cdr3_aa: CASSSTTGGYEQFF
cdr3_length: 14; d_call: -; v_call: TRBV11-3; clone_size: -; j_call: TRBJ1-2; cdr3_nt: TGTGCCAGCAGCTTGGGAGGCAGTCACTATGGCTACACCTTC; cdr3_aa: CASSLGGSHYGYTF
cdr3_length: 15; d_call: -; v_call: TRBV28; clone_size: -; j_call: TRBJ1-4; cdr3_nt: TGTGCCAGCAGTCCGATCGGGTTGACTAATGAAAAACTGTTTTTT; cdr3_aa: CASSPIGLTNEKLFF
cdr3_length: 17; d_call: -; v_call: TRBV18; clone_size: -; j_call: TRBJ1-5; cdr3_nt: TGTGCCAGCTCACCTCAAAGGGCAACTGATAGCAATCAGCCCCAGCATTTT; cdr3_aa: CASSPQRATDSNQPQHF
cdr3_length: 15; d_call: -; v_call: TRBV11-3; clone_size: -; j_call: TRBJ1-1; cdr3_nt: TGTGCCAGCAGCCCCTTTACCCGCGGAGGCACTGAAGCTTTCTTT; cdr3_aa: CASSPFTRGGTEAFF
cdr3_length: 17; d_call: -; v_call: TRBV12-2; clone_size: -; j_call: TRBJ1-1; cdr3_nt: TGTGCCGCCAACCTTCTAAGGGCGGGGGGACTGAACACTGAAGCTTTCTTT; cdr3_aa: CAANLLRAGGLNTEAFF
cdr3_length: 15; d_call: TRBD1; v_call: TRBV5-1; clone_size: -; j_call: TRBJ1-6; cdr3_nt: TGCGCCAGCAGCCCATACGACAGGGGTACTTCACCCCTCCACTTT; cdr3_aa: CASSPYDRGTSPLHF
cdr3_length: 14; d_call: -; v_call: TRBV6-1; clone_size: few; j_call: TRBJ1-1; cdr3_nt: TGTGCCAGCAGTGAAGACAGAATGAACACTGAAGCTTTCTTT; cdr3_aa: CASSEDRMNTEAFF
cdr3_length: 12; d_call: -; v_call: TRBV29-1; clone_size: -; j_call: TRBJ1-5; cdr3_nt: TGCAGCGTTGCGGAGCCTTATCAGCCCCAGCATTTT; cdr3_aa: CSVAEPYQPQHF
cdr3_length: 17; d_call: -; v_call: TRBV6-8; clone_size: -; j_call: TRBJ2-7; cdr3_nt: TGTGCCAGCAGTTTTTACAAATTTGAAGGCGGTACCTACGAGCAGTACTTC; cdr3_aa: CASSFYKFEGGTYEQYF
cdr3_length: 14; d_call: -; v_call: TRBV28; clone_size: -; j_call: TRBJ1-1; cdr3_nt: TGTGCCAGCAGTTTAGGTGTCGCCGCTATGGTAGCTTTCTTT; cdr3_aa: CASSLGVAAMVAFF
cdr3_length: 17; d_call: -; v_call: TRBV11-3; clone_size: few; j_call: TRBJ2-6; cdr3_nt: TGTGCCAGCAGCTTACAGGGCTCCCTCTCTGGGGCCAACGTCCTGACTTTC; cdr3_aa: CASSLQGSLSGANVLTF
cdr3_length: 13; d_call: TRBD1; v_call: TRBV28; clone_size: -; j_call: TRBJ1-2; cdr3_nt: TGTGCCAGCAGTTTAGGCGACAGGGTTGGCTACACCTTC; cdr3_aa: CASSLGDRVGYTF
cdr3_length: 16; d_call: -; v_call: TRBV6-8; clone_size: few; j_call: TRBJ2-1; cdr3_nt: TGTGCCACGTTGCGGTCGGTCGCGAGCTCCTACAATGAGCAGTTCTTC; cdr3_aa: CATLRSVASSYNEQFF
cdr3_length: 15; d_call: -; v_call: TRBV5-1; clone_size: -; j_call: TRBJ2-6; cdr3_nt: TGCGCCAGCAGCCTGGGACATCGTGGGGCCAACGTCCTGACTTTC; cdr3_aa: CASSLGHRGANVLTF